A selection of T cell receptor beta chains follows, all from one sample in a study of blood T cell repertoires in COVID-19. Clones were read by immunoSEQ multiplex PCR, and TCRdb kept only the in-frame ones, dropping some. This sample yields fewer than 250,000 clones, of which 75% to 85% are seen a single time; around 5.5% belongs to the top ten. Sequenced sample: peripheral blood. The receptor source for this set is a human donor in a cohort sampled during active COVID-19. CDR3s leave out the opening cysteine and the closing phenylalanine or tryptophan. The order of the fields is V gene, clone size, J gene, CDR3 protein. Size values are once, few and many counts, or a class for expanded clones, and some rows have none.

v_call: TRBV5-3
clone_size: .
j_call: TRBJ1-1
cdr3_aa: ARSLTGFGNLNTEAF

v_call: TRBV10-3
clone_size: .
j_call: TRBJ2-5
cdr3_aa: AISRSAGGGETQY

v_call: TRBV11-2
clone_size: .
j_call: TRBJ2-7
cdr3_aa: ASSSQIQGVYYEQY

v_call: TRBV29-1
clone_size: .
j_call: TRBJ2-2
cdr3_aa: SVRTLGRNTGELF

v_call: TRBV28
clone_size: .
j_call: TRBJ1-1
cdr3_aa: ASSLMAGKAF

v_call: TRBV4-1
clone_size: once
j_call: TRBJ2-1
cdr3_aa: ASSPTFRERGTYNEQF

v_call: TRBV24-1
clone_size: .
j_call: TRBJ2-1
cdr3_aa: ATSHGAPAYNEQF

v_call: TRBV15
clone_size: .
j_call: TRBJ2-5
cdr3_aa: ATSREGGIQTQY

v_call: TRBV28
clone_size: .
j_call: TRBJ2-1
cdr3_aa: ASSSYSSYNEQF

v_call: TRBV6-5
clone_size: .
j_call: TRBJ1-2
cdr3_aa: ASTRHGSRNYGYT

v_call: TRBV3-1/TRBV3-2
clone_size: .
j_call: TRBJ1-5
cdr3_aa: ASSQSEGGSNQPQH

v_call: TRBV5-4
clone_size: .
j_call: TRBJ2-5
cdr3_aa: ASSLAGSGIETQY

v_call: TRBV11-2
clone_size: once
j_call: TRBJ2-2
cdr3_aa: ASTKDSANTGELF

v_call: TRBV5-4
clone_size: .
j_call: TRBJ1-6
cdr3_aa: ASSLGGGDNSPLH

v_call: TRBV12-5
clone_size: once
j_call: TRBJ1-4
cdr3_aa: ASGLVNSNEKLF

v_call: TRBV28
clone_size: .
j_call: TRBJ2-7
cdr3_aa: ASSLLAGYYEQY

v_call: TRBV11-3
clone_size: .
j_call: TRBJ2-7
cdr3_aa: ASSFGTGGEQY

v_call: TRBV4-1
clone_size: once
j_call: TRBJ2-1
cdr3_aa: ASSQGWATDEQF

v_call: TRBV18
clone_size: .
j_call: TRBJ2-7
cdr3_aa: ASSPRTASSYEQY

v_call: TRBV7-9
clone_size: .
j_call: TRBJ1-3
cdr3_aa: ASSPRGGFNSGNTIY

v_call: TRBV4-2
clone_size: .
j_call: TRBJ2-7
cdr3_aa: ASSQDRLDYEQY

v_call: TRBV6-2/TRBV6-3
clone_size: .
j_call: TRBJ1-1
cdr3_aa: ASSREQYTEAF

v_call: TRBV27
clone_size: .
j_call: TRBJ1-1
cdr3_aa: ASSPGRTRAEAF

v_call: TRBV5-4
clone_size: .
j_call: TRBJ2-4
cdr3_aa: ASSTGQGLAKNIQY

v_call: TRBV5-1
clone_size: .
j_call: TRBJ2-7
cdr3_aa: ASSLGNRGPVYEQY